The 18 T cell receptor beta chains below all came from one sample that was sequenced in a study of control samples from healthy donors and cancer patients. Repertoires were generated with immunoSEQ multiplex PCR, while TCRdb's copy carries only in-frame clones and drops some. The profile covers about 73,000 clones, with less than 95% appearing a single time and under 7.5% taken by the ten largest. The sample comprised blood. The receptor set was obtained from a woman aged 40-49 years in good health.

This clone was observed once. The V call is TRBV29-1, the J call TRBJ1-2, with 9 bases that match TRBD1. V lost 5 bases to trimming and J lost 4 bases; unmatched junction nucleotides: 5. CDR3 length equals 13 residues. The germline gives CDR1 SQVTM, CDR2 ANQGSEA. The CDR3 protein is CSVRTGEGYGYTF. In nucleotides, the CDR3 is TGCAGCGTTCGGACAGGGGAAGGCTATGGCTACACCTTC.

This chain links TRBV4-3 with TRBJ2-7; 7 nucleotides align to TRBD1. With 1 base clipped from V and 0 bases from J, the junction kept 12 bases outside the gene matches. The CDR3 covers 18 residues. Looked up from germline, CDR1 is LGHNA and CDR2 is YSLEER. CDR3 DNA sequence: TGCGCCAGCAGCCAAGCCCTCGGACAGGTTGGTTTCTCCTACGAGCAGTACTTC. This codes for CASSQALGQVGFSYEQYF.

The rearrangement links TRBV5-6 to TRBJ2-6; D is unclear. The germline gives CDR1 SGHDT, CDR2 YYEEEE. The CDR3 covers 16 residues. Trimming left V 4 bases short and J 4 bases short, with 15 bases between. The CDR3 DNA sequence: TGTGCCAGCAGCGGACGAGGTGCGCGAGGGGCCAACGTCCTGACTTTC. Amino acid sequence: CASSGRGARGANVLTF.

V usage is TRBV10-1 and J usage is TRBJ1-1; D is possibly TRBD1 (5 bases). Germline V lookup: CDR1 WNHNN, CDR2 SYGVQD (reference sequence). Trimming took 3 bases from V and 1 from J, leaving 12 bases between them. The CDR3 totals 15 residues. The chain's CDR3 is CASSDRGIGNTEAFF. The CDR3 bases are TGCGCCAGCAGTGACCGGGGGATAGGGAACACTGAAGCTTTCTTT.

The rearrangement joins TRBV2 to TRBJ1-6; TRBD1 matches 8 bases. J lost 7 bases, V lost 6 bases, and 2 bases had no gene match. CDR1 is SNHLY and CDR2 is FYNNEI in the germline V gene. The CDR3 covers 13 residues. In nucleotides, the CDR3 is TGTGCCAGCAGGGACAGGGAGAATTCACCCCTCCACTTT. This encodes CASRDRENSPLHF.

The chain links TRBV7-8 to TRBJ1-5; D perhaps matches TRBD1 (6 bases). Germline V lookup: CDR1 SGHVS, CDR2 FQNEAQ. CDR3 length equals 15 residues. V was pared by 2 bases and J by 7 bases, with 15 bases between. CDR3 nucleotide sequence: TGTGCCAGCAGCTTATACCGGGACAATAGGCAGCCCCAGCATTTT. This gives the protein CASSLYRDNRQPQHF.

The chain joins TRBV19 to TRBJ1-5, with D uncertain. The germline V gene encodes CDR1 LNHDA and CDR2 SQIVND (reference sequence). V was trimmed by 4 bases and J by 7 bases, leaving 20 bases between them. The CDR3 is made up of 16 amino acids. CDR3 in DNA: TGTGCCAGTAGTAGGGTTCGTGGCACTACCTTGCAGCCCCAGCATTTT. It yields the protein CASSRVRGTTLQPQHF.

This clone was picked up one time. The CDR3 spells CASSPFLGYEQYF. The CDR3 region has the DNA TGTGCCAGCAGTCCTTTTTTGGGGTACGAGCAGTACTTC. This chain connects TRBV14 to TRBJ2-7; D gene unclear. This CDR3 region has 13 residues. From germline, CDR1 is SGHDN and CDR2 FVKESK. V lost 6 bases and J lost 4, with 13 bases in between.

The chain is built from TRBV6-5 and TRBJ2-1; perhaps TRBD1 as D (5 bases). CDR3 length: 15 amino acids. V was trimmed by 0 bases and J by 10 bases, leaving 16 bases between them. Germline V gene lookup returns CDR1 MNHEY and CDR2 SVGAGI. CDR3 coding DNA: TGTGCCAGCAGTTACTCGGCAGGTGCCTGGGGCGAGCAGTTCTTC. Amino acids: CASSYSAGAWGEQFF.

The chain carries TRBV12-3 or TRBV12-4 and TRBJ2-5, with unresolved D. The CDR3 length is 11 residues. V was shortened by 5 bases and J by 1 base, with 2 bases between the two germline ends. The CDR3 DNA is TGTGCCAGCAGTCTCCAAGAGACCCAGTACTTC. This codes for CASSLQETQYF.

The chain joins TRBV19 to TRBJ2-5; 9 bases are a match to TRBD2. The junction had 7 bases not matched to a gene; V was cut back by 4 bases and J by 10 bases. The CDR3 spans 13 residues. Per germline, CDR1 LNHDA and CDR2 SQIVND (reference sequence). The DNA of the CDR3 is TGTGCCAGTAGTACCTCTAGCGGGACGGTCCAGTACTTC. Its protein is CASSTSSGTVQYF.

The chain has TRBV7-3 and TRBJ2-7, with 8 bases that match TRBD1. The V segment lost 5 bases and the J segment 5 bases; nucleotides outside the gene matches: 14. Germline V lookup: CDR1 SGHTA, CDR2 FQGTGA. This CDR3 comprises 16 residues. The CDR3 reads CASSPTGPGGADEQYF. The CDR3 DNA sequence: TGTGCCAGCAGCCCCACCGGGCCAGGGGGCGCGGACGAGCAGTACTTC.

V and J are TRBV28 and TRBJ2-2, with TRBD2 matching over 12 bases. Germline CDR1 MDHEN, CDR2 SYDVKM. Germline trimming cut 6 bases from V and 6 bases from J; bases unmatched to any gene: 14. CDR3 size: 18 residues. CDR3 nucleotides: TGTGCCAGCAGCCCACAGGAACTAGCGGGAGGATGGGCCGGGGAGCTGTTTTTT. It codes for CASSPQELAGGWAGELFF.

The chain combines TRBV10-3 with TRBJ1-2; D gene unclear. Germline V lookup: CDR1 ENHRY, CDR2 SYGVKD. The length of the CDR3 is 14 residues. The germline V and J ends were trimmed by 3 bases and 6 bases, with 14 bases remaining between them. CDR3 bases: TGTGCCATCAGTGACCCCGGAATCGGGGATGGCTACACCTTC. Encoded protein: CAISDPGIGDGYTF.

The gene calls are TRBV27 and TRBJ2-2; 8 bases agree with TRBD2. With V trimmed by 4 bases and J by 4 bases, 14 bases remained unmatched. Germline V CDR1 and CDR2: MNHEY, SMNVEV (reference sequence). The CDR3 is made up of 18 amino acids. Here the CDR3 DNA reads TGTGCCAGCAGTTATGTCCTATCGGGACTAGTTTCCACCGGGGAGCTGTTTTTT. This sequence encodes CASSYVLSGLVSTGELFF.

CDR3 loop: CASSLITVPETQYF. CDR3 nucleotide sequence: TGTGCCAGCAGCTTGATAACGGTCCCGGAGACCCAGTACTTC. The chain couples TRBV5-8 to TRBJ2-5; D is undetermined. V lost 1 base, J lost 5 bases, and 12 bases lay in between. The germline V gene encodes CDR1 SGHTS and CDR2 YDEGEE. The CDR3 is made up of 14 amino acids.

CDR3 sequence reads: CASSHGQGRADTQYF. The CDR3 nucleotides are TGTGCCAGCAGCCACGGACAGGGTAGGGCAGATACGCAGTATTTT. The V call is TRBV7-3, the J call TRBJ2-3; 8 bases match TRBD1. The CDR3 has 15 residues. Germline V gives CDR1 SGHTA, CDR2 FQGTGA. With V trimmed by 5 bases and J by 4 bases, 8 bases remained unmatched.

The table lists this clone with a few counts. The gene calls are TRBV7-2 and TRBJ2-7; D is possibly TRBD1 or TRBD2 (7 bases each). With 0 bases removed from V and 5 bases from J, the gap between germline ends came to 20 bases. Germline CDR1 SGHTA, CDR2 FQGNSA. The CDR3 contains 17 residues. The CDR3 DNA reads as TGTGCCAGCAGCTTAGCTCCCGGGGGAGGGGGCGGACACGAGCAGTACTTC. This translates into CASSLAPGGGGGHEQYF. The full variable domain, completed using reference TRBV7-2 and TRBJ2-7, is GAGVSQSPSNKVTEKGKDVELRCDPISGHTALYWYRQSLGQGLEFLIYFQGNSAPDKSGLPSDRFSAERTGGSVSTLTIQRTQQEDSAVYLCASSLAPGGGGGHEQYFGPGTRLTVT.